Shown below are 27 T cell receptor beta chains from a single sample sequenced in a study of T cell repertoires in cytomegalovirus infection. TCRdb used MiXCR to reprocess the reads, holding one entry per CDR3 protein. The table lists approximately 550,000 distinct CDR3 sequences, approximately 16% of them singletons, with roughly a quarter in the top ten. The sample comprised CD8+ T cells from PBMCs. These receptors were taken from a human donor in good health (CMV status not recorded). Some clones in this sample may be carry-over from other donors' samples.

On this clonotype: The CDR3 does not end in the conserved phenylalanine or tryptophan, so this is likely a read error. This sequence joins TRBV6-5 and TRBJ2-7; the match to TRBD1 covers 10 bases. With 2 bases clipped from V and 4 bases from J, the junction kept 11 bases outside the gene matches. Per germline, CDR1 MNHEY and CDR2 SVGAGI. The CDR3 covers 17 residues. CDR3 in DNA: TGTGCCAGCAGTTACCAGGGAGTGCGGGACAGGGGTTACGAGCAGTACTTA. Amino acid sequence: CASSYQGVRDRGYEQYL.

This clonotype has at least ten counts. The chain combines TRBV27 with TRBJ2-7; TRBD2 aligns across 7 bases. From germline, CDR1 is MNHEY and CDR2 SMNVEV (reference sequence). V shed 4 bases, J shed 0 bases, and the junction held 6 bases outside the gene matches. The CDR3 runs 15 residues. The CDR3 spells CASSYTGDYSYEQYF. DNA of the CDR3: TGTGCCAGCAGTTATACCGGGGACTACTCCTACGAGCAGTACTTC.

The chain carries TRBV28 and TRBJ1-2; 9 bases align to TRBD1. V shed 7 bases and J 2 bases; nucleotides not matched to a gene: 8. Per the germline V gene, CDR1 is MDHEN and CDR2 is SYDVKM. The CDR3 consists of 15 residues. The CDR3 loop reads CASNQQGALNYGYTF. In nucleotides, the CDR3 is TGTGCCAGCAATCAACAGGGGGCGTTAAACTATGGCTACACCTTC.

This clonotype was found many times. This chain joins TRBV6-5 and TRBJ1-3; 7 nucleotides agree with TRBD1. The CDR3 runs to 15 residues. The junction had 5 bases not matched to a gene; V was cut back by 6 bases and J by 0 bases. The germline gives CDR1 MNHEY, CDR2 SVGAGI. CDR3 in amino acids: CASRLGQFSGNTIYF. CDR3 DNA sequence: TGTGCCAGCAGGCTGGGACAGTTCTCTGGAAACACCATATATTTT.

This clonotype was seen ten or more times. V is TRBV6-5 and J is TRBJ1-2; D is perhaps TRBD1 (6 bases). Germline V CDR1 and CDR2: MNHEY, SVGAGI. This CDR3 contains 16 residues. The germline V and J ends were trimmed by 5 bases and 7 bases, with 23 bases remaining between them. The chain's CDR3 is CASSQRGTPNLGGYTF. DNA for the CDR3: TGTGCCAGCAGTCAACGGGGGACACCTAACTTGGGTGGCTACACCTTC.

The chain links TRBV19 to TRBJ2-5; perhaps D is TRBD1 or TRBD2 (5 bases each). The CDR3 is 13 residues long. Germline values: CDR1 LNHDA, CDR2 SQIVND (reference sequence). The V end was cut by 3 bases, the J end by 5 bases, with 10 bases between. In DNA form, the CDR3 reads TGTGCCAGTAGTATCCAGGGCGGGGAGACCCAGTACTTC. This codes for CASSIQGGETQYF.

This clonotype was seen just once. At one end the junction does not follow the germline gene, possibly because of a read error. V usage is TRBV20-1 and J usage is TRBJ2-5, with D possibly being TRBD2 (6 bases). Looked up from germline, CDR1 is DFQATT and CDR2 is SNEGSKA (reference sequence). The CDR3 runs 13 residues. The CDR3 coding sequence is TGTTCGGTAGGGCGCGGGGACGAAGAGACCCAGTACTTC. This codes for CSVGRGDEETQYF.

This clonotype showed up many times. The J gene is TRBJ2-1, the V gene TRBV7-9; 13 bases map to TRBD2. The trim removed 1 base at V and 8 bases at J, leaving 8 bases unmatched. Germline CDR1 is SEHNR and CDR2 is FQNEAQ (reference sequence). This CDR3 contains 17 residues. The CDR3 sequence is CASSLEGLAGPRDEQFF. The CDR3, as DNA: TGTGCCAGCAGCTTAGAGGGACTAGCGGGGCCTCGGGATGAGCAGTTCTTC. The variable domain in full, with the rest retrieved from reference TRBV7-9 and TRBJ2-1, is DTGVSQNPRHKITKRGQNVTFRCDPISEHNRLYWYRQTLGQGPEFLTYFQNEAQLEKSRLLSDRFSAERPKGSFSTLEIQRTEQGDSAMYLCASSLEGLAGPRDEQFFGPGTRLTVL.

This clonotype was seen ten or more times. This rearrangement joins TRBV11-2 to TRBJ2-5; TRBD2 matches at 7 bases. The V and J ends lost 5 bases and 3 bases, in that order; junction bases with no gene match: 9. This CDR3 comprises 15 residues. Germline-derived CDR1 and CDR2 are SGHAT and FQNNGV. The CDR3 loop reads CASSPPWLAEETQYF. The CDR3 DNA follows: TGTGCCAGCAGCCCCCCGTGGCTAGCGGAAGAGACCCAGTACTTC.

Ten or more counts support this clonotype. The chain employs TRBV28 and TRBJ1-5; D might be TRBD1 (6 bases). V dropped 1 base and J dropped 6 bases, with 19 bases sitting between them. CDR1 and CDR2 from the germline V gene are MDHEN and SYDVKM. The CDR3 sequence is 17 residues long. The CDR3 nucleotides read TGTGCCAGCAGTTTATCGTTCGCAGGGGAGTTGGGTCAGCCCCAGCATTTT. Translation: CASSLSFAGELGQPQHF.

This clonotype was found many times. The chain is built from TRBV7-2 and TRBJ2-7; D ambiguous. V lost 0 bases to trimming and J lost 4 bases, with 13 bases between them. This CDR3 spans 15 amino acids. Germline-derived CDR1 and CDR2 are SGHTA and FQGNSA. This CDR3 is CASSLAQALGYEQYF. Written as DNA, the CDR3 is TGTGCCAGCAGCTTAGCTCAGGCTTTGGGTTACGAGCAGTACTTC.

The gene calls are TRBV7-8 and TRBJ2-3; possible D gene TRBD1, 6 bases. From germline, CDR1 is SGHVS and CDR2 FQNEAQ. V was trimmed by 2 bases and J by 14 bases, leaving 26 bases between them. This CDR3 has 16 amino acids. The CDR3 protein is CASSLLALGGTDTTYF. The CDR3 bases are TGTGCCAGCAGCTTATTGGCCTTAGGGGGAACAGATACGACGTATTTT.

This clonotype was picked up a small number of times. This rearrangement joins TRBV3-1 to TRBJ2-2; 9 bases align to TRBD1. The V gene's germline CDR1 is LGHDT and CDR2 YNNKEL (reference sequence). J gave up 0 bases and V 0 bases, and 5 bases lay outside the gene matches. The CDR3 runs 18 residues. The CDR3 coding sequence is TGTGCCAGCAGCCAAGAGGACAGGGGACTCCCGAACACCGGGGAGCTGTTTTTT. This translates into CASSQEDRGLPNTGELFF.

This chain connects TRBV30 to TRBJ1-1; D gene uncertain. This CDR3 is 10 amino acids long. V shed 5 bases and J shed 2 bases, with 3 bases lying between them. Germline V gene lookup returns CDR1 GTSNPN and CDR2 SVGIG (reference sequence). The CDR3 region is CAWSNTEAFF. The CDR3 DNA is TGTGCCTGGTCCAACACTGAAGCTTTCTTT.

This clonotype showed up many times. J is TRBJ2-7 and V is TRBV7-2; 8 positions agree with TRBD1. The CDR3 has 16 amino acids. Germline-derived CDR1 and CDR2 are SGHTA and FQGNSA. V lost 1 base to trimming and J lost 6 bases; unmatched junction nucleotides: 11. The CDR3 DNA reads as TGTGCCAGCAGCTTAGGGCCCGGGACAGGCCTAAGCGAGCAGTACTTC. Residues: CASSLGPGTGLSEQYF.

The J gene is TRBJ2-1, the V gene TRBV4-1, with D unresolved. Germline-derived CDR1 and CDR2 are MGHRA and YSYEKL. The CDR3 is 16 residues long. With 5 bases removed from V and 7 bases from J, the gap between germline ends came to 21 bases. In nucleotides, the CDR3 is TGCGCCAGCAGCGCGACCGGGCCCCACCTGGTAAATGAGCAGTTCTTC. It is translated as CASSATGPHLVNEQFF.

This clonotype has just a few counts. The chain uses TRBV29-1 and TRBJ2-1, with a weak D call TRBD2 (6 bases). CDR1 SQVTM and CDR2 ANQGSEA come from the germline V gene. The CDR3 length is 13 residues. The V gene lost 6 bases and the J gene lost 7 bases, with 16 bases spanning the gap. For the CDR3, the DNA is TGCAGCGTGTCCGGTCCCGGAGGGAATGAGCAGTTCTTC. Protein: CSVSGPGGNEQFF.

This clonotype was detected only a few times. This rearrangement joins TRBV16 to TRBJ2-1; D is ambiguous. Germline CDR1 is KGHSY and CDR2 is FQNENV. The CDR3 has 14 amino acids. Deletions cut 1 base from V and 8 bases from J, with 12 bases between. This chain's CDR3 is CASSQYQGSDEQFF. CDR3 sequence (DNA): TGTGCCAGCAGCCAATATCAAGGGTCCGATGAGCAGTTCTTC.

The chain carries TRBV6-5 and TRBJ1-1; 8 nucleotides agree with TRBD1. The CDR3 has 16 residues. V lost 0 bases and J lost 1; bases outside the gene matches: 4. The germline CDR1 and CDR2 sequences are MNHEY and SVGAGI. The CDR3 here is CASSYSGTGPNTEAFF. In DNA form, the CDR3 reads TGTGCCAGCAGTTACTCTGGGACAGGCCCGAACACTGAAGCTTTCTTT.

This clonotype appeared many times. The rearrangement links TRBV7-9 to TRBJ2-7; D may be TRBD1 (5 bases). The CDR3 spans 12 residues. Looked up from germline, CDR1 is SEHNR and CDR2 is FQNEAQ (reference sequence). Trimming pared 10 bases from V and 1 base from J, leaving 11 bases between. The CDR3 region is CANPGFSYEQYF. The CDR3 nucleotides read TGTGCCAACCCAGGGTTTTCCTACGAGCAGTACTTC.

Only one count was recorded for this clonotype. No conserved phenylalanine or tryptophan ends this CDR3, so it is likely a read error. J is TRBJ2-7 and V is TRBV27; D unresolved. This CDR3 contains 14 residues. Germline V gene lookup returns CDR1 MNHEY and CDR2 SMNVEV (reference sequence). The ends were cut back, 5 bases at V and 4 bases at J, with 15 bases in the middle. CDR3 amino acids: CASSPLEKEYEQYL. CDR3 DNA sequence: TGTGCCAGCAGTCCCCTAGAGAAGGAATACGAGCAGTACTTA.

V and J are TRBV28 and TRBJ1-5; D uncertain. This CDR3 has 15 residues. CDR1 and CDR2 (germline): MDHEN, SYDVKM. With 7 bases removed from V and 4 bases from J, the gap between germline ends came to 17 bases. The CDR3 region is CASTNKVDLNQPQHF. CDR3 DNA: TGTGCCAGCACTAATAAAGTAGACCTGAATCAGCCCCAGCATTTT.

The sample holds a few counts of this clonotype. The rearrangement links TRBV7-9 to TRBJ2-7, with no clear D. Deletions cut 5 bases from V and 6 bases from J, with 11 bases between. Germline CDR1 and CDR2: SEHNR and FQNEAQ (reference sequence). The CDR3 covers 12 residues. CDR3 sequence: CASSQTRFEQYF. DNA of the CDR3: TGTGCCAGCAGCCAGACTCGTTTCGAGCAGTACTTC.

This clonotype was picked up many times. The chain employs TRBV5-1 and TRBJ2-5; 8 bases line up with TRBD2. The trim removed 3 bases at V and 5 bases at J, leaving 9 bases unmatched. Germline assignment: CDR1 SGHRS and CDR2 YFSETQ. The CDR3 runs to 15 residues. The CDR3 sequence: CASSSRLARWETQYF. CDR3 nucleotides: TGCGCCAGCAGCTCGAGACTAGCGAGGTGGGAGACCCAGTACTTC.

The chain is built from TRBV28 and TRBJ2-4; 10 bases fit TRBD2. With V trimmed by 5 bases and J by 0 bases, 4 bases remained unmatched. CDR3 size: 16 residues. Germline CDR1 MDHEN, CDR2 SYDVKM. CDR3 sequence (DNA): TGTGCCAGCAGTCTGACTAGCGGGTTAGCCAAAAACATTCAGTACTTC. It specifies CASSLTSGLAKNIQYF.

This clonotype has at least ten counts. The V gene is TRBV7-6, the J gene TRBJ2-1; 12 bases map to TRBD2. The CDR3 sequence is 17 residues long. Looked up from germline, CDR1 is SGHVS and CDR2 is FNYEAQ. The junction had 10 bases not matched to a gene; V was cut back by 1 base and J by 9 bases. CDR3 loop: CASSLGPWTSGEAEQFF. CDR3 nucleotide sequence: TGTGCCAGCAGCTTAGGGCCCTGGACTAGCGGGGAGGCTGAGCAGTTCTTC.

V is TRBV28 and J is TRBJ2-7; 8 nucleotides match TRBD1. Germline assignment: CDR1 MDHEN and CDR2 SYDVKM. The CDR3 runs 14 residues. The V and J ends lost 2 bases and 2 bases, in that order; junction bases with no gene match: 2. The CDR3 loop reads CASSLQGATYEQYF. In nucleotides, the CDR3 is TGTGCCAGCAGTTTACAGGGGGCCACCTACGAGCAGTACTTC.